This T cell receptor (beta chain) emerged from a study of T cell repertoires in cytomegalovirus infection. V lost 3 bases to trimming and J lost 5 bases; unmatched junction nucleotides: 9. CDR3 length: 16 residues. Germline CDR1 reads SEHNR; CDR2 reads FQNEAQ (reference sequence). One entry per CDR3 protein, called by TCRdb with MiXCR from the reads. The sample gives 150,000 to 200,000 distinct CDR3 sequences, over 15% of which show up once; roughly a sixth is in the top ten. Sequencing was performed on CD8+ T cells from PBMCs. The chain joins TRBV7-9 to TRBJ1-1; 10 positions agree with TRBD1. The TCR originated in a human donor in good health (CMV status not recorded). Some clones in this sample may be carry-over from other donors' samples. CDR3 sequence (DNA): TGTGCCAGCAGCTTTCACCGGGACAGGGGTGGAACTGAAGCTTTCTTT. It is translated as CASSFHRDRGGTEAFF.